The rows below give T cell receptor beta chains drawn from one sample of a study of cytomegalovirus exposure and HLA in healthy donors. Clones were sequenced by immunoSEQ multiplex PCR, and TCRdb holds only the in-frame ones, with some missing. Of 150,000 to 200,000 clones listed, roughly 80% were seen once; the top ten hold around 1.7%. The material sequenced was PBMCs. These receptors were obtained from a woman younger than 30 in good health and CMV-seronegative. Each CDR3 is given with its conserved first and last residue. A D gene is named only where the DNA matches it firmly. Clone size is given for some rows only: seen once, a few or many times, or a class if the clone is expanded.

D: TRBD1
J: TRBJ1-5
V: TRBV28
size: -
CDR3: CASSSRNRGHQRPQHF
DNA: TGTGCCAGCAGCTCCCGCAACAGGGGACATCAGCGCCCCCAGCATTTT

D: TRBD2
J: TRBJ2-1
V: TRBV7-9
size: -
CDR3: CASSFLAGSYNEQFF
DNA: TGTGCCAGCAGCTTCCTAGCGGGGTCCTACAATGAGCAGTTCTTC

D: TRBD1
J: TRBJ1-4
V: TRBV30
size: -
CDR3: CARSGGLGEKLFF
DNA: TGTGCCCGCTCAGGGGGACTTGGGGAAAAACTGTTTTTT

D: -
J: TRBJ1-1
V: TRBV5-6
size: -
CDR3: CASSLPMGAGAFF
DNA: TGTGCCAGCAGCTTGCCGATGGGGGCCGGGGCTTTCTTT

D: -
J: TRBJ1-1
V: TRBV29-1
size: -
CDR3: CSVASGRGTEAFF
DNA: TGCAGCGTCGCAAGCGGGAGGGGCACTGAAGCTTTCTTT

D: TRBD1
J: TRBJ2-7
V: TRBV6-1
size: -
CDR3: CASSVQGAYEQYF
DNA: TGTGCCAGCAGTGTACAGGGGGCCTACGAGCAGTACTTC

D: -
J: TRBJ2-7
V: TRBV21-1
size: -
CDR3: CASSKRARGAGGILPGEQYF
DNA: TGTGCCAGCAGCAAAAGGGCCCGCGGGGCAGGGGGTATTCTCCCGGGGGAGCAGTACTTC

D: TRBD1
J: TRBJ2-2
V: TRBV10-3
size: -
CDR3: CAIRAKQPGQGHSKTGELFF
DNA: TGTGCCATCAGGGCCAAGCAACCGGGACAGGGCCATTCGAAGACCGGGGAGCTGTTTTTT

D: -
J: TRBJ2-7
V: TRBV28
size: -
CDR3: CASSTGQRSKYF
DNA: TGTGCCAGCAGCACCGGACAGCGAAGCAAGTACTTC

D: -
J: TRBJ2-3
V: TRBV4-1
size: once
CDR3: CASSQVSPPSTDTQYF
DNA: TGCGCCAGCAGCCAAGTAAGCCCCCCTAGCACAGATACGCAGTATTTT

D: -
J: TRBJ2-7
V: TRBV19
size: -
CDR3: CASSGYGGRTSYEQYF
DNA: TGTGCCAGTAGTGGCTATGGGGGCAGGACCTCCTACGAGCAGTACTTC

D: TRBD1
J: TRBJ1-2
V: TRBV18
size: -
CDR3: CASSQPGQGVYGYTF
DNA: TGTGCCAGCTCACAACCGGGACAGGGGGTGTATGGCTACACCTTC

D: TRBD1
J: TRBJ1-2
V: TRBV18
size: -
CDR3: CASSSAGTGAYGYTF
DNA: TGTGCCAGCTCCTCAGCTGGGACAGGAGCCTATGGCTACACCTTC

D: -
J: TRBJ2-2
V: TRBV25-1
size: -
CDR3: CASRSGLGTGELFF
DNA: TGTGCCAGCAGGTCAGGTTTAGGCACCGGGGAGCTGTTTTTT

D: -
J: TRBJ2-1
V: TRBV15
size: -
CDR3: CATSRGRGGVEQFF
DNA: TGTGCCACCAGCAGAGGGCGGGGTGGGGTTGAGCAGTTCTTC

D: -
J: TRBJ2-2
V: TRBV5-5
size: -
CDR3: CASSLSRRNTGELFF
DNA: TGTGCCAGCAGCTTGTCCCGGAGAAACACCGGGGAGCTGTTTTTT

D: TRBD2
J: TRBJ2-3
V: TRBV2
size: -
CDR3: CASSRTSGNRDTQYF
DNA: TGTGCCAGCAGTCGGACTAGCGGGAATAGGGATACGCAGTATTTT